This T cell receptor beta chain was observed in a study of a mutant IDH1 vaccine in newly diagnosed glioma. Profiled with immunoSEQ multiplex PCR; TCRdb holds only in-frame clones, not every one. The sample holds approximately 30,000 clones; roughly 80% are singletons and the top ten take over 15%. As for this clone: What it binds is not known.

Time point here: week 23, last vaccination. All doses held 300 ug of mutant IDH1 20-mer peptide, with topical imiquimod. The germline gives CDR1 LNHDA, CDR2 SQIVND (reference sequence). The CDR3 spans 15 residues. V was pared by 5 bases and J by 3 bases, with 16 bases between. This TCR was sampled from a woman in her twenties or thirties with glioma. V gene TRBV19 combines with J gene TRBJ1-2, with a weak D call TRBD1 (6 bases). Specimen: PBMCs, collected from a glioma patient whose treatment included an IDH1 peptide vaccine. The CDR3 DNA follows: TGTGCCAGTAGTCTCCGGGACACAAGTTACTATGGCTACACCTTC. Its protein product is CASSLRDTSYYGYTF. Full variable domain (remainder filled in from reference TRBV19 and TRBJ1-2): DGGITQSPKYLFRKEGQNVTLSCEQNLNHDAMYWYRQDPGQGLRLIYYSQIVNDFQKGDIAEGYSVSREKKESFPLTVTSAQKNPTAFYLCASSLRDTSYYGYTFGSGTRLTVV.